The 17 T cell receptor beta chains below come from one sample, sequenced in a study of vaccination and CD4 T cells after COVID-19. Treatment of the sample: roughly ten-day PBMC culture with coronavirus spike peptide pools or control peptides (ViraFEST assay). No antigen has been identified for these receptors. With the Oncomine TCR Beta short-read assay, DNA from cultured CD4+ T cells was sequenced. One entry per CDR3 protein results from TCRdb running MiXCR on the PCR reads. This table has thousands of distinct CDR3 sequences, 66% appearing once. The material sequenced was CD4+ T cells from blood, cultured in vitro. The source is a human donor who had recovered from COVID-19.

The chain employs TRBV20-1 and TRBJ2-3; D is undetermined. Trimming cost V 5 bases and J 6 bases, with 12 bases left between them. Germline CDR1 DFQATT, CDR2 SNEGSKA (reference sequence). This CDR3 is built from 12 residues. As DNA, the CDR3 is TGCAGTGCTCTTTGGGGAATTGATACGCAGTATTTT. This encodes CSALWGIDTQYF.

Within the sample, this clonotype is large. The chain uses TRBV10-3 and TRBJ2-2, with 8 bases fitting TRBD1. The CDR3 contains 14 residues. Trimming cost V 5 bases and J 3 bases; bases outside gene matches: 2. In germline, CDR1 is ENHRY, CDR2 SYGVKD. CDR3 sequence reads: CAISLDRDTGELFF. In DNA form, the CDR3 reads TGTGCCATCAGTTTGGACAGGGACACCGGGGAGCTGTTTTTT.

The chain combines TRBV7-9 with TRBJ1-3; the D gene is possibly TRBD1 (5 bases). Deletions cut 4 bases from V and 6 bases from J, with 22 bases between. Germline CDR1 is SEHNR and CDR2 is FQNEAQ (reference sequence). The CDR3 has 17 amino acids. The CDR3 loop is CASSSRKTADATNTIYF. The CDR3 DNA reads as TGTGCCAGCAGCTCGCGAAAGACAGCAGACGCTACAAACACCATATATTTT.

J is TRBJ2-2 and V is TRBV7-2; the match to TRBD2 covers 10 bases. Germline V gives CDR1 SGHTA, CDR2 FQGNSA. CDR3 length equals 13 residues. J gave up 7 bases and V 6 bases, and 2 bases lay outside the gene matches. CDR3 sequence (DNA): TGTGCCAGCAGACTAGCGGGGTTCGGGGAGCTGTTTTTT. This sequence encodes CASRLAGFGELFF.

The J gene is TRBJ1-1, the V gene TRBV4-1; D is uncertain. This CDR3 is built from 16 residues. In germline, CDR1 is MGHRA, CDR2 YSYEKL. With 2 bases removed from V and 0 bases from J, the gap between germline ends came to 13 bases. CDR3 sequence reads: CASSQSVEVMNTEAFF. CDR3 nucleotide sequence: TGCGCCAGCAGCCAATCGGTTGAGGTAATGAACACTGAAGCTTTCTTT.

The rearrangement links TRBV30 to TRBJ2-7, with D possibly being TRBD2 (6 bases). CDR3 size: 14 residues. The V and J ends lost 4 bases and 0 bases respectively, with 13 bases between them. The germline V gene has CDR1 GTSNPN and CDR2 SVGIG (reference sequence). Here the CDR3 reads CAWMLAGSSYEQYF. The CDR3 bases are TGTGCCTGGATGTTGGCGGGGAGCTCCTACGAGCAGTACTTC.

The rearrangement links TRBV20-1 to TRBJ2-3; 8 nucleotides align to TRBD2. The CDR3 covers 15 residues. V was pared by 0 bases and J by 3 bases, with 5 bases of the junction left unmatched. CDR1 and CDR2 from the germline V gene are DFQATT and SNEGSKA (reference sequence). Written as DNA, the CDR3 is TGCAGTGCTAGAGATCATGCGGGGGGAACAGATACGCAGTATTTT. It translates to CSARDHAGGTDTQYF.

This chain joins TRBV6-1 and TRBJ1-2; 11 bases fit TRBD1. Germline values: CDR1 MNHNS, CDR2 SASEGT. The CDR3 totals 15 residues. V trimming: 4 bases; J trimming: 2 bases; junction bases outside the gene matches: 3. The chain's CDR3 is CASSVRDRGNYGYTF. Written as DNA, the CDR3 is TGTGCCAGCAGTGTTCGGGACAGGGGGAACTATGGCTACACCTTC.

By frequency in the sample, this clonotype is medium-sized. The CDR3 protein is CASSRTWARGAQETQYF. CDR3 sequence (DNA): TGTGCCAGCAGCCGTACCTGGGCTAGAGGGGCCCAAGAGACCCAGTACTTC. The J gene is TRBJ2-5, the V gene TRBV4-2; D is perhaps TRBD1 or TRBD2 (5 bases each). The CDR3 has 17 amino acids. CDR1 is LGHNA and CDR2 is YNFKEQ in the germline V gene. V was pared by 4 bases and J by 1 base, with 19 bases between.

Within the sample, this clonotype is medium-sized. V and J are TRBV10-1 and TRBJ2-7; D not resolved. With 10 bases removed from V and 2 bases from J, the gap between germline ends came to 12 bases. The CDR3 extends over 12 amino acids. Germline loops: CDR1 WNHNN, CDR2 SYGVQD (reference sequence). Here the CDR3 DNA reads TGCGCCAAGCCGACGGCGGCCTACGAGCAGTACTTC. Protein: CAKPTAAYEQYF.

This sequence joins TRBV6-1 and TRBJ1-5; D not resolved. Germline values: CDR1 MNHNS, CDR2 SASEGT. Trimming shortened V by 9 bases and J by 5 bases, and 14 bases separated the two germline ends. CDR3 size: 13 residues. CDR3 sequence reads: CARSAGPDQPQHF. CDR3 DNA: TGTGCCAGGTCCGCGGGCCCGGATCAGCCCCAGCATTTT.

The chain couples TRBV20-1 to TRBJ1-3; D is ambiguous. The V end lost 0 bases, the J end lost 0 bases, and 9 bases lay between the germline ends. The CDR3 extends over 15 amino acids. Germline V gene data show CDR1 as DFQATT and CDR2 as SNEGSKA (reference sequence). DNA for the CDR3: TGCAGTGCTAGAGATGAAAGTTACTCTGGAAACACCATATATTTT. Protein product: CSARDESYSGNTIYF.

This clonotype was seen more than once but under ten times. CDR3 in DNA: TGCAGTGCTAGGGGGGCACAGGGGAATCGCTACACCTTC. The encoded protein is CSARGAQGNRYTF. The chain couples TRBV20-1 to TRBJ1-2, with 7 bases lining up with TRBD1. CDR1 and CDR2 from the germline V gene are DFQATT and SNEGSKA (reference sequence). The CDR3 has 13 amino acids. V lost 3 bases and J lost 9; bases outside the gene matches: 10.

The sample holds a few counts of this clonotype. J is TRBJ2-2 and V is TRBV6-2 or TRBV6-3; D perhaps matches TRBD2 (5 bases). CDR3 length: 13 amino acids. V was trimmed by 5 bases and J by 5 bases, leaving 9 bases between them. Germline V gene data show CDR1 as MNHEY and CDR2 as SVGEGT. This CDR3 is CASSATGTGELFF. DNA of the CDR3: TGTGCCAGCAGTGCCACGGGGACCGGGGAGCTGTTTTTT.

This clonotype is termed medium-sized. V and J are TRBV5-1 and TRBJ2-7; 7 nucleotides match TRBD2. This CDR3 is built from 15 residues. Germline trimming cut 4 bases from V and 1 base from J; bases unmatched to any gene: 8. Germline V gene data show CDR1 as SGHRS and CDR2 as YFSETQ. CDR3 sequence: CASSPTGGRSYEQYF. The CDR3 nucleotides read TGCGCCAGCAGCCCCACGGGGGGTAGGTCCTACGAGCAGTACTTC.

The CDR3 DNA reads TGTGCCAGCAGTTTTCAGGGGTCAGGTGAGCAGTTCTTC. Protein sequence: CASSFQGSGEQFF. The rearrangement links TRBV12-3 or TRBV12-4 to TRBJ2-1, with D possibly TRBD1 on 6 matching bases. V lost 3 bases and J lost 9, with 12 bases in between. CDR3 size: 13 residues.

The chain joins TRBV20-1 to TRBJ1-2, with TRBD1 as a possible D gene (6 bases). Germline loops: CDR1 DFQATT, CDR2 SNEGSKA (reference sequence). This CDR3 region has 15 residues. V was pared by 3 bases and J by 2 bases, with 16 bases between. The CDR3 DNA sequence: TGCAGTGCTAGTCAGCCGGACAGCAGGAACTATGGCTACACCTTC. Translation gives CSASQPDSRNYGYTF.